What follows are 29 T cell receptor beta chains derived from one specimen sequenced in a study of blood T cell repertoires in COVID-19. Profiled with immunoSEQ multiplex PCR; TCRdb holds only in-frame clones, not every one. The table records around 250,000 clones, 75% to 90% of them present only once. The sequenced material came from peripheral blood. The receptors shown here come from a man aged 60 to 69 who had recovered from COVID-19.

The chain combines TRBV4-1 with TRBJ2-2; TRBD2 aligns across 7 bases. This CDR3 contains 15 residues. V was pared by 0 bases and J by 5 bases, with 3 bases of the junction left unmatched. The germline gives CDR1 MGHRA, CDR2 YSYEKL. The CDR3 DNA reads as TGCGCCAGCAGCCAAGACGGGGGGTGGACCGGGGAGCTGTTTTTT. Its translation is CASSQDGGWTGELFF.

This clone was observed once. The chain combines TRBV5-4 with TRBJ2-7, with TRBD1 matching 10 bases. The CDR3 is 17 amino acids. The V and J ends lost 0 bases and 5 bases, in that order; junction bases with no gene match: 11. Per germline, CDR1 SGHNT and CDR2 YYREEE (reference sequence). CDR3 nucleotides: TGTGCCAGCAGCTTGGAGGGACAGGGGCCACGGGGGGACGAGCAGTACTTC. Its protein is CASSLEGQGPRGDEQYF.

V usage is TRBV28 and J usage is TRBJ2-3; maybe TRBD2 (5 bases). The CDR3 is 16 residues long. Trimming took 2 bases from V and 0 from J, leaving 12 bases between them. CDR1 and CDR2 (germline): MDHEN, SYDVKM. The CDR3 nucleotides are TGTGCCAGCAGTTTAAGTGGCGGGCCCAGCACAGATACGCAGTATTTT. This gives the protein CASSLSGGPSTDTQYF.

The chain employs TRBV6-4 and TRBJ2-3; 12 bases are a match to TRBD2. V was clipped by 6 bases and J by 0 bases; unmatched bases: 7. From germline, CDR1 is MRHNA and CDR2 SNTAGT. CDR3 length: 17 residues. CDR3 in DNA: TGTGCCAGCAGATACGGACTAGCGGGGACTAGCACAGATACGCAGTATTTT. The encoded protein is CASRYGLAGTSTDTQYF.

The V call is TRBV6-5, the J call TRBJ1-6; 11 nucleotides line up with TRBD1. CDR1 and CDR2 (germline): MNHEY, SVGAGI. The CDR3 consists of 15 residues. The V and J ends lost 5 bases and 8 bases, in that order; junction bases with no gene match: 5. The CDR3 DNA reads TGTGCCAGCAGTCGCCCGGGACAGGGGGATTCACCCCTCCACTTT. Residues: CASSRPGQGDSPLHF.

The rearrangement links TRBV2 to TRBJ2-7; 10 nucleotides match TRBD1. This CDR3 is 15 amino acids long. Looked up from germline, CDR1 is SNHLY and CDR2 is FYNNEI. Trimming at V came to 5 bases and at J to 3 bases, leaving 7 bases not matched to a gene. CDR3: CASSSDRGASYEQYF. DNA of the CDR3: TGTGCCAGCAGTTCGGACAGGGGGGCAAGCTACGAGCAGTACTTC. The variable domain in full, with the rest retrieved from reference TRBV2 and TRBJ2-7, is EPEVTQTPSHQVTQMGQEVILRCVPISNHLYFYWYRQILGQKVEFLVSFYNNEISEKSEIFDDQFSVERPDGSNFTLKIRSTKLEDSAMYFCASSSDRGASYEQYFGPGTRLTVT.

The chain combines TRBV27 with TRBJ1-4; 11 bases are a match to TRBD1. V was pared by 6 bases and J by 5 bases, with 11 bases of the junction left unmatched. The CDR3 consists of 17 residues. The germline V gene has CDR1 MNHEY and CDR2 SMNVEV (reference sequence). CDR3 in amino acids: CASSSDGQGAENEKLFF. The DNA for the CDR3 is TGTGCCAGCAGCAGCGATGGACAGGGGGCCGAGAATGAAAAACTGTTTTTT.

Only a few counts were recorded for this clone. The genes are TRBV11-2 and TRBJ2-1; 8 positions agree with TRBD2. Germline V lookup: CDR1 SGHAT, CDR2 FQNNGV. The CDR3 length is 14 residues. V lost 1 base to trimming and J lost 8 bases; unmatched junction nucleotides: 4. In nucleotides, the CDR3 is TGTGCCAGCAGCTTAGCTAGCGGGCTCTATGAGCAGTTCTTC. It translates to CASSLASGLYEQFF.

V and J are TRBV27 and TRBJ2-7; 14 bases agree with TRBD2. CDR1 MNHEY and CDR2 SMNVEV come from the germline V gene (reference sequence). The CDR3 extends over 16 amino acids. V shed 2 bases and J 3 bases; nucleotides not matched to a gene: 3. The CDR3 is CASSLRGLAGDYEQYF. The CDR3 DNA sequence: TGTGCCAGCAGTTTAAGGGGACTAGCGGGAGACTACGAGCAGTACTTC.

This clone was counted a few times. V is TRBV18 and J is TRBJ1-2; no clear D. V lost 2 bases to trimming and J lost 3 bases, with 13 bases between them. The CDR3 is 15 amino acids. In germline, CDR1 is KGHSH, CDR2 LQKENI. The CDR3, as DNA: TGTGCCAGCTCACCATTTGGGAGATCAGACTATGGCTACACCTTC. Translating it yields CASSPFGRSDYGYTF.

A few counts support this clone. The chain combines TRBV5-4 with TRBJ2-2; the match to TRBD1 covers 7 bases. J gave up 3 bases and V 4 bases, and 6 bases lay outside the gene matches. This CDR3 is built from 15 residues. Germline values: CDR1 SGHNT, CDR2 YYREEE (reference sequence). The CDR3 spells CASSPTGQDTGELFF. The CDR3 nucleotides read TGTGCCAGCAGCCCGACAGGGCAAGACACCGGGGAGCTGTTTTTT.

Only one count was recorded for this clone. The rearrangement links TRBV3-1 (or the pseudogene TRBV3-2) to TRBJ1-2; TRBD1 agrees at 9 bases. The CDR3 is 15 residues long. From germline, CDR1 is LGHDT and CDR2 YNNKEL (reference sequence). After removal of 4 bases from V and 2 bases from J, the junction contained 5 bases not matched to a gene. The CDR3 region has the DNA TGTGCCAGCAGCCGAGGGGACAGGGCCAACTATGGCTACACCTTC. Residues: CASSRGDRANYGYTF.

The chain combines TRBV27 with TRBJ2-7; D ambiguous. V lost 10 bases and J lost 3, with 16 bases in between. The CDR3 totals 13 residues. Germline values: CDR1 MNHEY, CDR2 SMNVEV (reference sequence). The CDR3 DNA follows: TGTGCCAATCGGGTGCATTCGAACTACGAGCAGTACTTC. As protein: CANRVHSNYEQYF.

The rearrangement links TRBV6-4 to TRBJ2-2; 9 bases map to TRBD2. This CDR3 is 16 amino acids long. With V trimmed by 6 bases and J by 1 base, 6 bases remained unmatched. The germline V gene encodes CDR1 MRHNA and CDR2 SNTAGT. CDR3 region: CASRSTSGLNTGELFF. The CDR3 region has the DNA TGTGCCAGCAGATCGACTAGCGGCCTGAACACCGGGGAGCTGTTTTTT.

In this sample, this clone turned up once. The chain recombines TRBV30 with TRBJ2-1; 10 nucleotides align to TRBD1. V trimming: 8 bases; J trimming: 4 bases; junction bases outside the gene matches: 8. The CDR3 is 14 residues long. CDR1 and CDR2 from the germline V gene are GTSNPN and SVGIG (reference sequence). CDR3 DNA: TGTGCCAGACAGGACAGGGGGGGATACAATGAGCAGTTCTTC. As protein: CARQDRGGYNEQFF.

The genes are TRBV18 and TRBJ1-1, with D unclear. Germline CDR1 KGHSH, CDR2 LQKENI. V was cut by 2 bases and J by 0 bases, with 7 bases left in between. The CDR3 totals 14 residues. CDR3 DNA: TGTGCCAGCTCACCAGCGGGGTTGAACACTGAAGCTTTCTTT. Amino acids: CASSPAGLNTEAFF.

This clone was picked up a small number of times. The chain links TRBV30 to TRBJ1-1; D is unclear. CDR3 length: 15 amino acids. V was clipped by 4 bases and J by 1 base, with 16 bases between them. The germline CDR1 and CDR2 sequences are GTSNPN and SVGIG (reference sequence). The CDR3 coding sequence is TGTGCCTGGAACCCGCTCGCGGTCAGGAACACTGAAGCTTTCTTT. Translated, it gives CAWNPLAVRNTEAFF.

The chain combines TRBV15 with TRBJ2-3, with D unresolved. This CDR3 is built from 12 residues. V lost 1 base, J lost 5 bases, and 4 bases lay in between. The V gene's germline CDR1 is LNHNV and CDR2 YYDKDF (reference sequence). The CDR3 spells CATSRAVDTQYF. CDR3 bases: TGTGCCACCAGCAGAGCCGTAGATACGCAGTATTTT.

This clone is categorized as medium-sized. The V and J genes are TRBV28 and TRBJ2-7; D is unclear. Germline V CDR1 and CDR2: MDHEN, SYDVKM. Trimming took off 3 bases at V and 4 bases at J, with 10 bases between the two ends. This CDR3 region has 13 residues. The CDR3 here is CASSLSPMYEQYF. The CDR3 coding sequence is TGTGCCAGCAGTTTGTCCCCCATGTACGAGCAGTACTTC. Based on the CDR3 plus reference TRBV28 and TRBJ2-7, the full variable domain is DVKVTQSSRYLVKRTGEKVFLECVQDMDHENMFWYRQDPGLGLRLIYFSYDVKMKEKGDIPEGYSVSREKKERFSLILESASTNQTSMYLCASSLSPMYEQYFGPGTRLTVT.

V and J are TRBV6-1 and TRBJ2-1; TRBD2 is a possible D gene (6 bases). Germline V gene lookup returns CDR1 MNHNS and CDR2 SASEGT. Trimming took off 2 bases at V and 12 bases at J, with 8 bases between the two ends. CDR3 length equals 11 residues. This CDR3 reads CASSETSSQFF. The CDR3 DNA sequence: TGTGCCAGCAGTGAAACTAGCTCGCAGTTCTTC.

V gene TRBV5-1 combines with J gene TRBJ1-5; weak D call: TRBD1 (5 bases). Trimming shortened V by 3 bases and J by 5 bases, and 9 bases separated the two germline ends. The length of the CDR3 is 13 residues. Germline lookup yields CDR1 SGHRS and CDR2 YFSETQ. The CDR3 coding sequence is TGCGCCAGCAGCTCTCAGGGCGATCAGCCCCAGCATTTT. Translation: CASSSQGDQPQHF.

In its sample, this clone was seen a few times. The rearrangement uses TRBV2 and TRBJ1-1; D unresolved. V lost 2 bases and J 5 bases, leaving 6 bases between the germline ends. This CDR3 has 12 amino acids. CDR1 SNHLY and CDR2 FYNNEI come from the germline V gene. The CDR3 loop reads CASSESTTEAFF. CDR3 sequence (DNA): TGTGCCAGCAGTGAATCGACAACTGAAGCTTTCTTT.

This clone has a handful of counts. The V call is TRBV19, the J call TRBJ2-2; D may be TRBD2 (6 bases). Germline V lookup: CDR1 LNHDA, CDR2 SQIVND (reference sequence). Trimming took off 8 bases at V and 0 bases at J, with 10 bases between the two ends. The CDR3 is 14 residues long. CDR3 in amino acids: CASRLVANTGELFF. The CDR3 DNA reads as TGTGCCAGTCGACTAGTAGCGAACACCGGGGAGCTGTTTTTT.

A word on this clone: Other DNA sequences in this specimen translate into the identical CDR3. CDR3 region: CASSVAGQGAEAFF. In DNA form, the CDR3 reads TGTGCCAGCAGCGTAGCTGGACAGGGGGCTGAAGCTTTCTTT. The V gene is TRBV9, the J gene TRBJ1-1, with 10 nucleotides matching TRBD1. Germline CDR1 is SGDLS and CDR2 is YYNGEE. The ends lost 0 bases at V and 6 bases at J; junction bases unmatched: 2. The CDR3 is made up of 14 amino acids.

This clone was observed a handful of times. The genes are TRBV2 and TRBJ2-2; the match to TRBD2 covers 8 bases. V lost 6 bases and J lost 5; bases outside the gene matches: 5. The germline CDR1 and CDR2 sequences are SNHLY and FYNNEI. The CDR3 has 14 residues. The DNA of the CDR3 is TGTGCCAGCAGAGGAGCGGGAGTTACCGGGGAGCTGTTTTTT. Translating it yields CASRGAGVTGELFF.

In DNA, the CDR3 is TGTGCCAGCAGCCGGCAGGGGGTGGACACTGAAGCTTTCTTT. Amino acids: CASSRQGVDTEAFF. The genes are TRBV5-4 and TRBJ1-1; 7 bases are shared with TRBD1. This CDR3 is 14 amino acids long. After removal of 4 bases from V and 3 bases from J, the junction contained 6 bases not matched to a gene. In germline, CDR1 is SGHNT, CDR2 YYREEE (reference sequence).

V gene TRBV4-1 combines with J gene TRBJ2-7, with 8 bases that match TRBD2. J was trimmed by 2 bases and V by 0 bases; bases with no gene match: 3. CDR3 length: 15 residues. In germline, CDR1 is MGHRA, CDR2 YSYEKL. The chain's CDR3 is CASSQDQGLAYEQYF. CDR3 nucleotides: TGCGCCAGCAGCCAAGATCAGGGACTAGCCTACGAGCAGTACTTC.

This chain links TRBV6-5 with TRBJ2-2; 14 nucleotides match TRBD2. The J segment lost 6 bases and the V segment lost 6 bases, leaving 3 bases of the junction unmatched. This CDR3 has 15 amino acids. Germline V lookup: CDR1 MNHEY, CDR2 SVGAGI. CDR3 DNA sequence: TGTGCCAGCAGGGGGACTAGCGGGAGATCCGGGGAGCTGTTTTTT. Translating gives CASRGTSGRSGELFF.

This clone was detected only once. The chain links TRBV3-1 (or the pseudogene TRBV3-2) to TRBJ2-3, with D maybe TRBD2 (6 bases). This CDR3 region has 14 residues. Germline V gives CDR1 LGHDT, CDR2 YNNKEL (reference sequence). Deletions cut 2 bases from V and 2 bases from J, with 8 bases between. The CDR3 nucleotides are TGTGCCAGCAGCCAAAGGGACTCCACAGATACGCAGTATTTT. This codes for CASSQRDSTDTQYF.